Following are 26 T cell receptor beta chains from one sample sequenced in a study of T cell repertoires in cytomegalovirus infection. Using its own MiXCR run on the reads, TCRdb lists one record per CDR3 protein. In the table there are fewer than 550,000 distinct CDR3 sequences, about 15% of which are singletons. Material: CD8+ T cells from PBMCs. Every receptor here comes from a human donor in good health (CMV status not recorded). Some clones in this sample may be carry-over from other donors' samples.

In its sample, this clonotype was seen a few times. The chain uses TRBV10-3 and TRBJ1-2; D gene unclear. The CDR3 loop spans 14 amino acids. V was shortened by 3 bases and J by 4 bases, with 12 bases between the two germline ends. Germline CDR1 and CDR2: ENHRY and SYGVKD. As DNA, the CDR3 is TGTGCCATCAGTGAAGGTTCACGGACCTATGGCTACACCTTC. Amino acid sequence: CAISEGSRTYGYTF.

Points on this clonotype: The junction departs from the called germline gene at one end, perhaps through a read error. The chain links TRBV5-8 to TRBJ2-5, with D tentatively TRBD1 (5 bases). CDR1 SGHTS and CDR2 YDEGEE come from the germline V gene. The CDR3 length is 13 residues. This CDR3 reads CASSLEGFETRYF. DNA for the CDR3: TGTGCCAGCAGCTTGGAGGGGTTTGAGACCCGGTACTTC.

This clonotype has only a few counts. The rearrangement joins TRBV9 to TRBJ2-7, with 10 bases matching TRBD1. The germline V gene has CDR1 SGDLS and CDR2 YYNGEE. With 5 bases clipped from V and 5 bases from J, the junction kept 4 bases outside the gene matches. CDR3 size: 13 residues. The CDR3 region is CASREGTGDEQYF. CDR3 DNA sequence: TGTGCCAGCAGAGAAGGGACAGGGGACGAGCAGTACTTC.

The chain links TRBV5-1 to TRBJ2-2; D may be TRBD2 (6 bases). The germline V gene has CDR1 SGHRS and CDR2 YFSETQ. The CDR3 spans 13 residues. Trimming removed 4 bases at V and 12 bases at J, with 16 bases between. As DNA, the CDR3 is TGCGCCAGCAGCCGATGGACGGGAGACAAGCTGTTTTTT. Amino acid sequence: CASSRWTGDKLFF. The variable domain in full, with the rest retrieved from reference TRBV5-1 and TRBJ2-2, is KAGVTQTPRYLIKTRGQQVTLSCSPISGHRSVSWYQQTPGQGLQFLFEYFSETQRNKGNFPGRFSGRQFSNSRSEMNVSTLELGDSALYLCASSRWTGDKLFFGEGSRLTVL.

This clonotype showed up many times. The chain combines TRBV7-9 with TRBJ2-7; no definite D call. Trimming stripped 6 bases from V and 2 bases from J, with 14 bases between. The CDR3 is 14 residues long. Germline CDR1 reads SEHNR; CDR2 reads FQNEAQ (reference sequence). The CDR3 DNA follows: TGTGCCAGCAGTTTTCCAGACCAGGCCTACGAGCAGTACTTC. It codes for CASSFPDQAYEQYF.

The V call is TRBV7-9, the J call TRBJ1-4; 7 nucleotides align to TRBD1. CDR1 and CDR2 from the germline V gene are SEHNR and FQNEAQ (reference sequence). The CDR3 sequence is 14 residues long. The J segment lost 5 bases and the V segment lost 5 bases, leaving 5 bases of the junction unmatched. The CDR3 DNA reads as TGTGCCAGCAGCCCCCAGGGACAGAATGAAAAACTGTTTTTT. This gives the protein CASSPQGQNEKLFF.

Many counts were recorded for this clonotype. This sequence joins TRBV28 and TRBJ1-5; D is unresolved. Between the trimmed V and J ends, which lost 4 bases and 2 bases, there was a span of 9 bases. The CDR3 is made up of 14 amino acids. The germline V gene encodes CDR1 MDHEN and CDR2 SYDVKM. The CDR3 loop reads CASSSRAGNQPQHF. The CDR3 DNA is TGTGCCAGCAGTTCCCGGGCCGGCAATCAGCCCCAGCATTTT. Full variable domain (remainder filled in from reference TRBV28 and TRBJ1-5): DVKVTQSSRYLVKRTGEKVFLECVQDMDHENMFWYRQDPGLGLRLIYFSYDVKMKEKGDIPEGYSVSREKKERFSLILESASTNQTSMYLCASSSRAGNQPQHFGDGTRLSIL.

The CDR3 coding sequence is TGTGCCAGCTGGGGGGGGCTGAATGAGCAGTTCTTC. Amino acid sequence: CASWGGLNEQFF. The chain has TRBV2 and TRBJ2-1; D is perhaps TRBD2 (7 bases). Germline V gives CDR1 SNHLY, CDR2 FYNNEI. V lost 8 bases, J lost 7 bases, and 12 bases lay in between. The CDR3 is made up of 12 amino acids. Drawing the rest from reference TRBV2 and TRBJ2-1, the complete variable domain is EPEVTQTPSHQVTQMGQEVILRCVPISNHLYFYWYRQILGQKVEFLVSFYNNEISEKSEIFDDQFSVERPDGSNFTLKIRSTKLEDSAMYFCASWGGLNEQFFGPGTRLTVL.

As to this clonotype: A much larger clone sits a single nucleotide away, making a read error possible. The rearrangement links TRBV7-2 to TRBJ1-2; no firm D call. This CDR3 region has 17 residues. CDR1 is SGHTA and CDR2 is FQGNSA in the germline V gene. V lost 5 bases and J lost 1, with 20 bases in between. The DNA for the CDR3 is TGTGCCAGCAGCGCCCCGCCAGTGCGGGAGGATAACTATGGCTACACCTTC. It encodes CASSAPPVREDNYGYTF.

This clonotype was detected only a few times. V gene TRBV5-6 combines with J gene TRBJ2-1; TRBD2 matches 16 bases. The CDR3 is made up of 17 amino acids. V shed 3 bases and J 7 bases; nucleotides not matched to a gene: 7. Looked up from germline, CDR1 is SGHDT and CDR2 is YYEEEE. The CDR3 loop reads CASSSAGGLAGGNEQFF. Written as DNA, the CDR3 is TGTGCCAGCAGCTCCGCTGGGGGACTAGCGGGAGGGAATGAGCAGTTCTTC.

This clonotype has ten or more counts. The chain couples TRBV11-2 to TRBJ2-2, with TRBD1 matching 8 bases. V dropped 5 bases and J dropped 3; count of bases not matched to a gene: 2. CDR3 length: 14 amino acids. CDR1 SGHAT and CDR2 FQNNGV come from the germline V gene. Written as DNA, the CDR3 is TGTGCCAGCAGCGCGACAGGGGACACCGGGGAGCTGTTTTTT. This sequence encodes CASSATGDTGELFF.

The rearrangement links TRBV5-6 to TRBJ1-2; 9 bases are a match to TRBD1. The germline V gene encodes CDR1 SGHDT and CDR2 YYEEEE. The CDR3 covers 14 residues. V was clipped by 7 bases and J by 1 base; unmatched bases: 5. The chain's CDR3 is CASDGQGFNYGYTF. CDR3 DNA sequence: TGTGCCAGCGACGGACAGGGGTTTAACTATGGCTACACCTTC.

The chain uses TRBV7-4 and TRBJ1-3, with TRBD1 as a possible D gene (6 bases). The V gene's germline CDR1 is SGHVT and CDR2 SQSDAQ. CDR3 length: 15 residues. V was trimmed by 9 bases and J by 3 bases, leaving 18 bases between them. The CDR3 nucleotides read TGTGCCAGAAGCAATCAGGGGAGCTATGGAAACACCATATATTTT. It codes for CARSNQGSYGNTIYF.

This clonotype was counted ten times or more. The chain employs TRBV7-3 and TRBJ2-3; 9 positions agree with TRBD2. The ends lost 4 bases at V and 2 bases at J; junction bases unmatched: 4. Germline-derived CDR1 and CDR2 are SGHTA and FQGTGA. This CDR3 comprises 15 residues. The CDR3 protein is CASSSRGGATDTQYF. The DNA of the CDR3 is TGTGCCAGCAGCTCGCGGGGGGGGGCCACAGATACGCAGTATTTT. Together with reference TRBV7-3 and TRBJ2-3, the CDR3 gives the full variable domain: GAGVSQTPSNKVTEKGKYVELRCDPISGHTALYWYRQSLGQGPEFLIYFQGTGAADDSGLPNDRFFAVRPEGSVSTLKIQRTERGDSAVYLCASSSRGGATDTQYFGPGTRLTVL.

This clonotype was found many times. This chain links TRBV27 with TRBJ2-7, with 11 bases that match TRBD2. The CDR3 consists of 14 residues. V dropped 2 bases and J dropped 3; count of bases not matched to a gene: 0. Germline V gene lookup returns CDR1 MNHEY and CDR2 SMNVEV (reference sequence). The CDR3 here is CASSLTSGSYEQYF. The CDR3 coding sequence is TGTGCCAGCAGTTTAACTAGCGGGAGCTACGAGCAGTACTTC.

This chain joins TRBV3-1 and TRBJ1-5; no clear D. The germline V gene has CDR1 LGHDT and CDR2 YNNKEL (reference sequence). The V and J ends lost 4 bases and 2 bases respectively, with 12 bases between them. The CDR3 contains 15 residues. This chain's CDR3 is CASSPPLGCNQPQHF. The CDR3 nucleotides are TGTGCCAGCAGCCCGCCCCTTGGCTGCAATCAGCCCCAGCATTTT.

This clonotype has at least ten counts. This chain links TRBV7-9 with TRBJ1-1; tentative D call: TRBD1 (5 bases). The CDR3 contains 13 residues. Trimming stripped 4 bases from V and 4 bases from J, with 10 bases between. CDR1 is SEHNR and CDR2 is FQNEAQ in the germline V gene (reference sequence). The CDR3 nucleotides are TGTGCCAGCAGCTCCCACGGGGGCACTGAAGCTTTCTTT. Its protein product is CASSSHGGTEAFF.

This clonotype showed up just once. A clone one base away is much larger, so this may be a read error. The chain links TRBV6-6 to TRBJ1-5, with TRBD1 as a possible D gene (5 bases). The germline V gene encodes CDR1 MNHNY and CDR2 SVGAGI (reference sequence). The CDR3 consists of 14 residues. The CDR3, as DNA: TGTGCCAGCAGTGAGTGGGGCGACAATCAGCTCCAGCATTTT. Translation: CASSEWGDNQLQHF.

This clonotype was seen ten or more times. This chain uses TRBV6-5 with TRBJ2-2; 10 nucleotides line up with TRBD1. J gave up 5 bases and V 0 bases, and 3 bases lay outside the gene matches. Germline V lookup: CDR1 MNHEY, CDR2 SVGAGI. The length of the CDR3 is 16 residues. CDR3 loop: CASSYSTGGETGELFF. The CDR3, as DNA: TGTGCCAGCAGTTACTCGACAGGGGGCGAGACCGGGGAGCTGTTTTTT.

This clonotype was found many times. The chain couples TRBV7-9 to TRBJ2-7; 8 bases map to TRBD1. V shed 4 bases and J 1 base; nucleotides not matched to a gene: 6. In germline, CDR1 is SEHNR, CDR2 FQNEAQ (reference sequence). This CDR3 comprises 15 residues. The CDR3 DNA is TGTGCCAGCAGCTCGGCGGACAGGGATTCCTACGAGCAGTACTTC. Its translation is CASSSADRDSYEQYF.

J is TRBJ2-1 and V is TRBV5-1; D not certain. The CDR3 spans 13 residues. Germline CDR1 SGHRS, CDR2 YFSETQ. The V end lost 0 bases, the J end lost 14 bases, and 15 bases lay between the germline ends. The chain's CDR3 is CASSLDGSPLEFF. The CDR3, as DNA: TGCGCCAGCAGCTTGGACGGCTCTCCCTTGGAGTTCTTC.

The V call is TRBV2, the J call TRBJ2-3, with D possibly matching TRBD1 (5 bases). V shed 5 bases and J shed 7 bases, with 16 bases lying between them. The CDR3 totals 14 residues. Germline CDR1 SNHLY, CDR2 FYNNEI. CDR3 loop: CASSRAGPSNTQYF. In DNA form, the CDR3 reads TGTGCCAGCAGTCGGGCAGGGCCCTCGAATACGCAGTATTTT.

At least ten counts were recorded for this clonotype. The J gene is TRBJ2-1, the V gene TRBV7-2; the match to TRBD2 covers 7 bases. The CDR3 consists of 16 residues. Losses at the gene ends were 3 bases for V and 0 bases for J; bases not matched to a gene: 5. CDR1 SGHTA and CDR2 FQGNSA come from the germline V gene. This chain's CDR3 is CASSFTSARSYNEQFF. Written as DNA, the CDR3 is TGTGCCAGCAGCTTCACTAGCGCCCGCTCCTACAATGAGCAGTTCTTC.

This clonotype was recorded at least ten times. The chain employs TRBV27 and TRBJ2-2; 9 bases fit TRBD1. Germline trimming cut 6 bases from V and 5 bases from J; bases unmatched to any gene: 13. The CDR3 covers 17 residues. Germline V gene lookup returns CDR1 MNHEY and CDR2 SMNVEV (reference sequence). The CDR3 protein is CASRGQGRWGGTGELFF. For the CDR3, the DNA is TGTGCCAGCAGGGGACAGGGAAGGTGGGGTGGTACCGGGGAGCTGTTTTTT.

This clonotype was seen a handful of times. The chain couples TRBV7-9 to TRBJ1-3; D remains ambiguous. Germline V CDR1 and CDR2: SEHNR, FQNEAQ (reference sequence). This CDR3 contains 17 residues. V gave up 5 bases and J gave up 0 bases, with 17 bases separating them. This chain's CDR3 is CASSLTSGVFSGNTIYF. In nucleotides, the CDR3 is TGTGCCAGCAGCCTCACATCGGGCGTCTTCTCTGGAAACACCATATATTTT.

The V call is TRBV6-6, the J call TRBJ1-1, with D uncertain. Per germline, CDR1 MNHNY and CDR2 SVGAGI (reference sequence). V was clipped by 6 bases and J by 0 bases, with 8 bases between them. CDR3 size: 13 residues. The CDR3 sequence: CASSTDLNTEAFF. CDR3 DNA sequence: TGTGCCAGCAGCACTGACCTGAACACTGAAGCTTTCTTT.